The sequence of this TCR beta chain was determined in a study of beta chain features in type 1 diabetes. Expressed TCRB transcripts were sequenced because the isolated RNA had all been reverse transcribed beforehand. Profiled with immunoSEQ multiplex PCR; TCRdb holds only in-frame clones, not every one. The sample has under 900,000 clones, roughly 15% seen once. Only a few counts were recorded for this clone. Its antigen is unknown. Germline V CDR1 and CDR2: SNHLY, FYNNEI. The germline V and J ends were trimmed by 3 bases and 6 bases, with 8 bases remaining between them. CDR3 length: 13 residues. Study results and limitations: Type 1 diabetes patients had moderately but significantly shorter TCRB CDR3s in all four CD4+ subsets.

The sample consisted of naive CD4+ T cells from blood. This clonotype was obtained from a woman younger than 30 in good health. The V and J genes are TRBV2 and TRBJ2-2; D remains ambiguous. The CDR3, as DNA: TGTGCCAGCAGTGAGGTCTTACCCGGGGAGCTGTTTTTT. This codes for CASSEVLPGELFF.